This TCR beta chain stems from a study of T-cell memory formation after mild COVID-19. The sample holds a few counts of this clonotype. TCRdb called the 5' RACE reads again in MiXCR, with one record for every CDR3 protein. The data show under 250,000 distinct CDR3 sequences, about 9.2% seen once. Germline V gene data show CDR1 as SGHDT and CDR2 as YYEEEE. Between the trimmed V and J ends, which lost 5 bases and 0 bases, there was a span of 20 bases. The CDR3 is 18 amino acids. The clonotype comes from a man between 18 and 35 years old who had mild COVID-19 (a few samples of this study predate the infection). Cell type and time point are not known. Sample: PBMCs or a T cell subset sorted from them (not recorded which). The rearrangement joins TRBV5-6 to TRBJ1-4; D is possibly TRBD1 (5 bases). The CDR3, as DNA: TGTGCCAGCAGTCGTGAAACAGGAGTAGGAGCAACTAATGAAAAACTGTTTTTT. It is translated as CASSRETGVGATNEKLFF.